This paragraph covers one T cell receptor (beta chain) sequence. The antigen is unknown. The record originates from a study of T cell responses to AZD1222 COVID-19 vaccine. The germline gives CDR1 SGHTA, CDR2 FQGNSA. CDR3 length: 16 residues. The V gene end was trimmed by 5 bases and the J gene end by 3 bases; junction bases not matched to a gene: 10. Data came from immunoSEQ multiplex PCR; TCRdb stores just in-frame clones and leaves some out. Found here are tens of thousands of clones, about nine tenths of them singletons; the top ten hold roughly 28%. Findings and caveats of the study: Clonal diversity was possibly underestimated, and the donors were mostly white British, with more females. Seropositive status at baseline applied to only 5 to 7 AZD1222 recipients. None of the repertoires were sampled until the peak T cell response had passed.

The sample was peripheral blood, taken 28 days after the second AZD1222 dose. The clonotype was recovered from an adult who received the AZD1222 COVID-19 vaccine. V is TRBV7-2 and J is TRBJ2-3; 8 bases align to TRBD2. The CDR3 here is CASSVTAGGKTDTQYF. The DNA of the CDR3 is TGTGCCAGCAGCGTGACCGCGGGAGGAAAGACAGATACGCAGTATTTT.